These 30 T cell receptor beta chains came from one sample sequenced in a study of vaccination and CD4 T cells after COVID-19. These receptors are not linked to any known antigen. Described treatment: roughly 11-day PBMC culture with coronavirus spike peptide pools or control peptides (ViraFEST assay). The Oncomine TCR Beta short-read assay generated sequence data from the DNA of cultured CD4+ T cells. TCRdb reprocessed the PCR reads with MiXCR, giving one entry per CDR3 protein. The table shows approximately 9,000 distinct CDR3 sequences, with 66% occurring only once. The sequenced sample was CD4+ T cells from blood, cultured in vitro. These receptors were obtained from a human donor who had recovered from COVID-19.

The genes are TRBV6-1 and TRBJ1-5, with D perhaps TRBD1 (6 bases). Germline V gene data show CDR1 as MNHNS and CDR2 as SASEGT. V lost 5 bases and J 4 bases, leaving 15 bases between the germline ends. This CDR3 contains 15 residues. The CDR3: CASSPMGGYNQPQHF. DNA of the CDR3: TGTGCCAGCAGTCCGATGGGGGGCTATAATCAGCCCCAGCATTTT.

The rearrangement links TRBV20-1 to TRBJ2-3, with a possible D match to TRBD2 (6 bases). The CDR3 is 14 amino acids. V lost 2 bases to trimming and J lost 1 base, with 10 bases between them. Germline V gives CDR1 DFQATT, CDR2 SNEGSKA (reference sequence). The CDR3, as DNA: TGCAGTGCTAGAAGGGCGGGGCGCACAGATACGCAGTATTTT. Amino acids: CSARRAGRTDTQYF.

The V gene is TRBV7-6, the J gene TRBJ2-1; 7 nucleotides match TRBD2. This CDR3 has 16 residues. V lost 1 base, J lost 1 base, and 4 bases stayed unmatched. Germline V gives CDR1 SGHVS, CDR2 FNYEAQ. In DNA, the CDR3 is TGTGCCAGCAGCTTAGTGGGGGGGAATTCCTACAATGAGCAGTTCTTC. Amino acids: CASSLVGGNSYNEQFF.

The CDR3 DNA reads as TGTGCCAGTACCGGGGGACAGGCTACCTATAATTCACCCCTCCACTTT. The encoded protein is CASTGGQATYNSPLHF. The rearrangement joins TRBV19 to TRBJ1-6; 8 bases are shared with TRBD1. Germline V CDR1 and CDR2: LNHDA, SQIVND (reference sequence). The CDR3 extends over 16 amino acids. J lost 2 bases, V lost 7 bases, and 7 bases had no gene match.

This clonotype was recorded a few times. The rearrangement links TRBV20-1 to TRBJ1-4; perhaps TRBD1 as D (5 bases). V was shortened by 5 bases and J by 5 bases, with 15 bases between the two germline ends. Germline CDR1 and CDR2: DFQATT and SNEGSKA (reference sequence). The CDR3 is 14 residues long. The CDR3 DNA reads TGCAGTGCTCATCCCAGGGAGTTCAATGAAAAACTGTTTTTT. Encoded protein: CSAHPREFNEKLFF.

V usage is TRBV6-1 and J usage is TRBJ1-4; D gene unclear. Germline lookup yields CDR1 MNHNS and CDR2 SASEGT. This CDR3 region has 11 residues. V dropped 5 bases and J dropped 14 bases, with 12 bases sitting between them. CDR3 amino acids: CASSTHRRLFF. DNA for the CDR3: TGTGCCAGCAGTACTCACCGTAGGCTGTTTTTT.

The genes are TRBV30 and TRBJ1-5, with unresolved D. Trimming pared 0 bases from V and 4 bases from J, leaving 7 bases between. Germline V gene data show CDR1 as GTSNPN and CDR2 as SVGIG (reference sequence). The CDR3 is made up of 13 amino acids. CDR3 DNA sequence: TGTGCCTGGAGTGTACGAGATAATCAGCCCCAGCATTTT. Its translation is CAWSVRDNQPQHF.

This clonotype appeared once. This sequence joins TRBV7-6 and TRBJ1-3; weak D call: TRBD1 (5 bases). CDR1 SGHVS and CDR2 FNYEAQ come from the germline V gene. The CDR3 consists of 16 residues. V lost 4 bases and J lost 0, with 13 bases in between. The CDR3: CASSSGVGSSGNTIYF. The DNA of the CDR3 is TGTGCCAGCAGCTCGGGGGTAGGAAGCTCTGGAAACACCATATATTTT.

This rearrangement joins TRBV18 to TRBJ1-6; D perhaps matches TRBD1 (6 bases). This CDR3 is 14 amino acids long. Germline CDR1 is KGHSH and CDR2 is LQKENI. V was trimmed by 2 bases and J by 5 bases, leaving 7 bases between them. Here the CDR3 reads CASSPRTDNSPLHF. The CDR3 DNA reads TGTGCCAGCTCACCAAGGACAGATAATTCACCCCTCCACTTT. Using reference TRBV18 and TRBJ1-6 for the parts outside the CDR3, the full variable domain is NAGVMQNPRHLVRRRGQEARLRCSPMKGHSHVYWYRQLPEEGLKFMVYLQKENIIDESGMPKERFSAEFPKEGPSILRIQQVVRGDSAAYFCASSPRTDNSPLHFGNGTRLTVT.

The chain has TRBV6-4 and TRBJ2-7; TRBD1 matches at 7 bases. J gave up 0 bases and V 5 bases, and 7 bases lay outside the gene matches. In germline, CDR1 is MRHNA, CDR2 SNTAGT. The CDR3 has 15 residues. The DNA for the CDR3 is TGTGCCAGCAGTCTCCGGACAGGTGCCTCCTACGAGCAGTACTTC. Translating gives CASSLRTGASYEQYF.

The V gene is TRBV29-1, the J gene TRBJ1-2, with D perhaps TRBD1 (6 bases). Germline V CDR1 and CDR2: SQVTM, ANQGSEA. This CDR3 is built from 15 residues. The V end lost 2 bases, the J end lost 0 bases, and 13 bases lay between the germline ends. CDR3 amino acids: CSVEKWTATNYGYTF. In nucleotides, the CDR3 is TGCAGCGTTGAAAAGTGGACAGCTACTAACTATGGCTACACCTTC.

This chain uses TRBV19 with TRBJ2-5, with a tentative D call TRBD2 (5 bases). CDR1 is LNHDA, CDR2 SQIVND, per germline (reference sequence). CDR3 length: 13 amino acids. Trimming cost V 6 bases and J 4 bases, with 12 bases left between them. The DNA for the CDR3 is TGTGCCAGTAGGCCTCAGGACTTAGAGACCCAGTACTTC. Amino acid sequence: CASRPQDLETQYF.

The chain couples TRBV5-4 to TRBJ2-3; tentatively, D is TRBD1 (6 bases). Per the germline V gene, CDR1 is SGHNT and CDR2 is YYREEE (reference sequence). The germline V and J ends were trimmed by 0 bases and 6 bases, with 17 bases remaining between them. The CDR3 extends over 16 amino acids. CDR3 amino acids: CASSLVAGAGGDTQYF. As DNA, the CDR3 is TGTGCCAGCAGCTTGGTGGCAGGGGCGGGCGGTGATACGCAGTATTTT.

The chain uses TRBV15 and TRBJ1-4; D may be TRBD1 (5 bases). V was trimmed by 0 bases and J by 16 bases, leaving 15 bases between them. Germline CDR1 and CDR2: LNHNV and YYDKDF (reference sequence). This CDR3 spans 13 amino acids. The DNA of the CDR3 is TGTGCCACCAGCAGAGATATCCGGGACTCACGGTTTTTT. As protein: CATSRDIRDSRFF.

A few counts support this clonotype. The genes are TRBV20-1 and TRBJ1-2; 10 bases map to TRBD1. CDR1 DFQATT and CDR2 SNEGSKA come from the germline V gene (reference sequence). The CDR3 is made up of 13 amino acids. The CDR3 DNA reads TGCAGGCCTGACAGGGGGCTTCGCTATGGCTACACCTTC. This sequence encodes CRPDRGLRYGYTF.

The rearrangement links TRBV15 to TRBJ1-2; 11 nucleotides match TRBD1. In germline, CDR1 is LNHNV, CDR2 YYDKDF (reference sequence). The CDR3 runs to 15 residues. V dropped 4 bases and J dropped 3; count of bases not matched to a gene: 4. The DNA of the CDR3 is TGTGCCACCAGCATAGGACAGGGGGCGTACTATGGCTACACCTTC. The encoded protein is CATSIGQGAYYGYTF.

The rearrangement links TRBV5-1 to TRBJ2-6, with D unresolved. V was trimmed by 1 base and J by 4 bases, leaving 9 bases between them. Germline lookup yields CDR1 SGHRS and CDR2 YFSETQ. The CDR3 consists of 15 residues. In DNA, the CDR3 is TGCGCCAGCAGCTTGAGTACTATAGGGGCCAACGTCCTGACTTTC. Protein product: CASSLSTIGANVLTF.

CDR3 residues: CASSPGQGGYNEQFF. The CDR3 region has the DNA TGTGCCAGCAGCCCGGGACAGGGAGGGTACAATGAGCAGTTCTTC. V gene TRBV7-3 combines with J gene TRBJ2-1, with TRBD1 matching over 9 bases. The junction had 6 bases not matched to a gene; V was cut back by 5 bases and J by 4 bases. Germline CDR1 reads SGHTA; CDR2 reads FQGTGA. There are 15 residues in the CDR3.

The V call is TRBV6-1, the J call TRBJ1-1, with D tentatively TRBD1 (6 bases). The CDR3 is 13 amino acids. Germline V lookup: CDR1 MNHNS, CDR2 SASEGT. V was pared by 6 bases and J by 4 bases, with 12 bases between. Written as DNA, the CDR3 is TGTGCCAGCAGCATGACAGGTGGCACTGAAGCTTTCTTT. This encodes CASSMTGGTEAFF.

This sequence joins TRBV27 and TRBJ1-1; D may be TRBD1 (6 bases). Germline values: CDR1 MNHEY, CDR2 SMNVEV (reference sequence). The V end lost 5 bases, the J end lost 7 bases, and 26 bases lay between the germline ends. The CDR3 is 17 amino acids. CDR3 in amino acids: CASSRAGTHNSPIEAFF. The CDR3 DNA sequence: TGTGCCAGCAGTAGAGCCGGGACACATAATTCCCCTATTGAAGCTTTCTTT.

The chain recombines TRBV6-2 or TRBV6-3 with TRBJ1-1; 11 bases fit TRBD1. The CDR3 totals 16 residues. V gave up 2 bases and J gave up 2 bases; unmatched junction bases: 4. Germline V CDR1 and CDR2: MNHEY, SVGEGT. CDR3 protein: CASSYPDRGLNTEAFF. DNA of the CDR3: TGTGCCAGCAGTTACCCGGACAGGGGGCTAAACACTGAAGCTTTCTTT.

This chain joins TRBV6-4 and TRBJ1-4; tentative D call: TRBD1 (5 bases). Germline lookup yields CDR1 MRHNA and CDR2 SNTAGT. Trimming pared 0 bases from V and 6 bases from J, leaving 11 bases between. The CDR3 loop spans 15 amino acids. CDR3 nucleotide sequence: TGTGCCAGCAGTGACTCCCAGGGCGGGGATGAAAAACTGTTTTTT. Translated, it gives CASSDSQGGDEKLFF.

J is TRBJ1-5 and V is TRBV2, with D unclear. This CDR3 has 14 amino acids. From germline, CDR1 is SNHLY and CDR2 FYNNEI. Trimming took 6 bases from V and 3 from J, leaving 12 bases between them. CDR3 amino acids: CASSKDGDNQPQHF. DNA for the CDR3: TGTGCCAGCAGCAAGGACGGAGACAATCAGCCCCAGCATTTT.

The chain couples TRBV7-9 to TRBJ2-7; no clear D. Germline CDR1 reads SEHNR; CDR2 reads FQNEAQ (reference sequence). Trimming stripped 4 bases from V and 2 bases from J, with 9 bases between. CDR3 size: 13 residues. CDR3 protein: CASSSSLPYEQYF. The CDR3 DNA reads as TGTGCCAGCAGCTCATCCCTCCCCTACGAGCAGTACTTC.

V and J are TRBV14 and TRBJ1-6; no clear D gene. The CDR3 has 15 residues. Per the germline V gene, CDR1 is SGHDN and CDR2 is FVKESK. V dropped 1 base and J dropped 3 bases, with 7 bases sitting between them. CDR3 in amino acids: CASSQARGYNSPLHF. In nucleotides, the CDR3 is TGTGCCAGCAGCCAAGCTCGGGGCTATAATTCACCCCTCCACTTT.

The chain combines TRBV7-8 with TRBJ2-5; TRBD2 agrees at 7 bases. Germline V gene lookup returns CDR1 SGHVS and CDR2 FQNEAQ. The CDR3 has 15 residues. V shed 5 bases and J 3 bases; nucleotides not matched to a gene: 9. CDR3 sequence reads: CASSVLYGGKETQYF. The CDR3 coding sequence is TGTGCCAGCAGCGTCCTCTACGGGGGGAAAGAGACCCAGTACTTC.

This chain connects TRBV2 to TRBJ2-7; D not resolved. The CDR3 consists of 13 residues. CDR1 is SNHLY and CDR2 is FYNNEI in the germline V gene. V was pared by 5 bases and J by 2 bases, with 10 bases between. CDR3 in amino acids: CASSPVGTYEQYF. As DNA, the CDR3 is TGTGCCAGCAGTCCCGTAGGTACCTACGAGCAGTACTTC. Using reference TRBV2 and TRBJ2-7 for the parts outside the CDR3, the full variable domain is EPEVTQTPSHQVTQMGQEVILRCVPISNHLYFYWYRQILGQKVEFLVSFYNNEISEKSEIFDDQFSVERPDGSNFTLKIRSTKLEDSAMYFCASSPVGTYEQYFGPGTRLTVT.

The chain uses TRBV28 and TRBJ1-1; the match to TRBD1 covers 7 bases. Germline V CDR1 and CDR2: MDHEN, SYDVKM. The junction had 10 bases not matched to a gene; V was cut back by 7 bases and J by 2 bases. This CDR3 contains 15 residues. The CDR3 nucleotides read TGTGCCAGCAACTACATTCACAGGGGCAACACTGAAGCTTTCTTT. Its translation is CASNYIHRGNTEAFF.

V and J are TRBV20-1 and TRBJ2-1, with D possibly matching TRBD2 (7 bases). Germline V CDR1 and CDR2: DFQATT, SNEGSKA (reference sequence). With 4 bases removed from V and 7 bases from J, the gap between germline ends came to 17 bases. The CDR3 runs 14 residues. CDR3 nucleotide sequence: TGCAGTGCTAAGGGGGGGGCCGCCTGGAATGAGCAGTTCTTC. It encodes CSAKGGAAWNEQFF.

V gene TRBV6-5 combines with J gene TRBJ1-2; 8 bases line up with TRBD1. The germline CDR1 and CDR2 sequences are MNHEY and SVGAGI. The V and J ends lost 0 bases and 7 bases, in that order; junction bases with no gene match: 4. The CDR3 is made up of 14 amino acids. The CDR3 nucleotides read TGTGCCAGCAGTTACTCAACGACAGGGGTTGGCTACACCTTC. It encodes CASSYSTTGVGYTF.